This T cell receptor (beta chain) derives from a study of T-cell reconstitution after alpha-beta-depleted transplantation in children. Germline CDR1 GTSNPN, CDR2 SVGIG (reference sequence). CDR3 size: 17 residues. V lost 3 bases to trimming and J lost 2 bases, with 17 bases between them. The TCRbeta library incorporated unique molecular identifiers. From the PCR reads, TCRdb called clonotypes with MiXCR, one entry per CDR3 protein. The table has about 170,000 distinct CDR3 sequences, 8.5% to 14% seen once. This clonotype was counted many times. The antigen is not known. Study results and caveats: A year post-transplant, T-cell counts and diversity derived mostly from newly produced T cells. It was surviving recipient T cells and thymic progenitors that gave some patients high TCRbeta diversity at day 60. Expanded clones from the graft, numbering several hundred, reportedly supplied alpha-beta T cells about two months after transplant.

Sequencing used PBMCs, obtained before TCRalphabeta/CD19-depleted stem cell transplant. The sequence was obtained from a boy between 2 and 10 years old with acute myeloid leukemia, due to receive a stem cell transplant. V and J are TRBV30 and TRBJ1-6; no reliable D call. The CDR3 reads CAWRAGLTMTYNSPLHF. CDR3 sequence (DNA): TGTGCCTGGAGGGCTGGACTTACTATGACCTATAATTCACCCCTCCACTTT. The full variable domain, its missing parts supplied by reference TRBV30 and TRBJ1-6, is SQTIHQWPATLVQPVGSPLSLECTVEGTSNPNLYWYRQAAGRGLQLLFYSVGIGQISSEVPQNLSASRPQDRQFILSSKKLLLSDSGFYLCAWRAGLTMTYNSPLHFGNGTRLTVT.